Sequencing of this TCR beta chain was carried out in a study of blood T cell repertoires in COVID-19 (dated by TCRdb to 2018 to 2021). For the study in its entirety: Samples covering the acute and convalescent phases of COVID-19 were provided by collaborators in the United States, Italy and Spain. Subjects who had been exposed to COVID-19, were actively infected with it, or had recovered from it provided the deeply sampled blood TCRbeta repertoires that made up the dataset. A freely available public database, intended as a resource for researchers studying the immune response to SARS-CoV-2, is where the repertoires were released. The samples were drawn from the first 160 participants of the ongoing ImmuneRACE study and from 1,254 subjects provided by 6 global collaborators. Where HLA class I and class II types were available, the types were taken from metadata supplied by the sample provider, not from assay-based typing. The material from the prospective study consisted of cDNA or gDNA derived from T cells, B-cell-depleted T cells, or PBMCs. A de-identified subject ID, COVID-19 status, age in years and sex were almost always included in the sample metadata.

As for this clone: The target of this receptor is not known. Nothing much larger sits one base from this clone, and base qualities are not available.

What the work shows at the level of the full study, not this receptor alone: How much clinical and demographic metadata was included differed by source and by participant, and the metadata was provided uncurated.

TCRbeta CDR3 regions were amplified from genomic DNA by means of the immunoSEQ Assay, a bias-controlled multiplex PCR. As for how the authors treated the data: Within the assay, amplification of reference gene primers was used to estimate how many nucleated cells each sample contained. Sequence reads were collapsed and filtered to measure the absolute abundance of every unique TCRbeta CDR3 rearrangement. Productive Simpson clonality was computed per sample as the square root of Simpson's diversity index over productive rearrangements. TCRdb provides this immuneACCESS table in a form limited to in-frame rearrangements. Some clones are lacking; in checked studies, under half of them reflect an unresolved V gene, and why the rest are absent is not known. The V and J calls and clone size come from that table; D and trimming were worked out from the DNA. This sample comprises fewer than 200,000 clones, about 74% of them detected only once. Of the sample, around 3% is held by the ten largest clones.

Based on the germline V gene (reference sequence), the CDR1 and CDR2 sequences are SEHNR and FQNEAQ. The CDR3 measures 11 amino acids from cysteine to phenylalanine. Only the CDR3 DNA is retained, 33 bases long and in frame from the first base. V gives up 5 bases and J gives up 8 bases, and the segment between their germline ends measures 7 bases. The collaborating institutions used their own protocols to collect whole blood in K2EDTA tubes. Collaborator samples were shipped for TCRbeta analysis as frozen whole blood, isolated PBMCs, or DNA extracted from either sample type. The chain links TRBV7-9 with TRBJ2-1, and TRBD2 may be the D gene, going by 5 matching bases. This clonotype originated in a woman at least 80 years old with acute or convalescent COVID-19. The material sequenced was peripheral blood. The DNA sequence is given as TGTGCCAGCAGCCATAGCGATGAGCAGTTCTTC. Its amino acids are CASSHSDEQFF.